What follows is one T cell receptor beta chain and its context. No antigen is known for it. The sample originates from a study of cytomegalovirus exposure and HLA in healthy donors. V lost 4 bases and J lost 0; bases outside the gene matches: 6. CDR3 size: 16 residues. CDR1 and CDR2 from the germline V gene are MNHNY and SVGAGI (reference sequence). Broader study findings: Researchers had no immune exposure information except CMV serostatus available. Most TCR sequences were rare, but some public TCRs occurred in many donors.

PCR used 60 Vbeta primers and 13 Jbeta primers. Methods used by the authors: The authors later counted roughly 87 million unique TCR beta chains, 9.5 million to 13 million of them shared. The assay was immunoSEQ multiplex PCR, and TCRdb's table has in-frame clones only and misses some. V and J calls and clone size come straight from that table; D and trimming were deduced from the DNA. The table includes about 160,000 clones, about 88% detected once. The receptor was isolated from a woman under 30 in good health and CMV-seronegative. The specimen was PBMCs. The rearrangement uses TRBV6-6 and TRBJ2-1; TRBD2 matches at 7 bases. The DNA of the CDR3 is TGTGCCAGCAGTTCCCTCCTAGCGGCCTCCTACAATGAGCAGTTCTTC. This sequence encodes CASSSLLAASYNEQFF.